The clone carrying this T cell receptor (beta chain) was found a few times. This entry is derived from a study of T-cell memory formation after mild COVID-19. Germline CDR1 is KGHDR and CDR2 is SFDVKD. The CDR3 runs 15 residues. The V segment lost 2 bases and the J segment 11 bases; nucleotides outside the gene matches: 2. MiXCR, applied by TCRdb to the 5' RACE reads, yields one record per CDR3 protein. The sample lists around 130,000 distinct CDR3 sequences, more than 13% occurring once. The chain recombines TRBV24-1 with TRBJ2-2; 15 bases map to TRBD2. The specimen was PBMCs or a T cell subset sorted from them (not recorded which). The TCR originated in an adult woman who had mild COVID-19 (a few samples of this study predate the infection). Cell type and time point are not known. The CDR3 coding sequence is TGTGCCACCAGTGATTGGACTAGCGGGGGGGACGAGCTGTTTTTT. Residues: CATSDWTSGGDELFF.